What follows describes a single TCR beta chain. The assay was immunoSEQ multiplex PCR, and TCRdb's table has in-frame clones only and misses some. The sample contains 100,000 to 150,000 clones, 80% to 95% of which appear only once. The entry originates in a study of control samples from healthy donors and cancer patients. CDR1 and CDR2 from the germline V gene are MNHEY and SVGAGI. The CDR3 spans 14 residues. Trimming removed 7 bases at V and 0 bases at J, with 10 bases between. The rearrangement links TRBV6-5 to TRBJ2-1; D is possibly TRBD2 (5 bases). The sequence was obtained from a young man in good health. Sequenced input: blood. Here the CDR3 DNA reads TGTGCCAGCACGGACTCGGGCTCCTACAATGAGCAGTTCTTC. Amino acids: CASTDSGSYNEQFF.